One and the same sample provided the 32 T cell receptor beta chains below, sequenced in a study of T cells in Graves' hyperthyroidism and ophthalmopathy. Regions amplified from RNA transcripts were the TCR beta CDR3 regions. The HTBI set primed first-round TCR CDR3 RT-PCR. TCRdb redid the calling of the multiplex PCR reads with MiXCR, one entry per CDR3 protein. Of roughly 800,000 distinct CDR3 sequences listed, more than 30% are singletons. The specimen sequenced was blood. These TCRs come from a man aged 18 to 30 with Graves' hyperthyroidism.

The CDR3: CASSSGQAAAGSAFF. The CDR3 DNA reads TGTGCCAGCAGCTCAGGACAGGCAGCGGCTGGTTCGGCTTTCTTT. This chain connects TRBV7-9 to TRBJ1-1; the match to TRBD1 covers 7 bases. The V and J ends lost 4 bases and 11 bases, in that order; junction bases with no gene match: 16. Germline V gene sequence: CDR1 SEHNR, CDR2 FQNEAQ (reference sequence). The CDR3 is 15 residues long.

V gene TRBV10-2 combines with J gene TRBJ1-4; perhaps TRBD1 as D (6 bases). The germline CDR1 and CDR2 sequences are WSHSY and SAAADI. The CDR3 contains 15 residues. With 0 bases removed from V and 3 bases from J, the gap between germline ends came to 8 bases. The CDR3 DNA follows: TGCGCCAGCAGTGAGTCCGCAGGGGCTAATGAAAAACTGTTTTTT. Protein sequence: CASSESAGANEKLFF.

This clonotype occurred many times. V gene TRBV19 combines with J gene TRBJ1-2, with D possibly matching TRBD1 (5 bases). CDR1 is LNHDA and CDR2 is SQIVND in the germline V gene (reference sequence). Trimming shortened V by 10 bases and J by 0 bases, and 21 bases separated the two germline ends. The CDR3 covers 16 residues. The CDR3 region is CATKGTAGRTNYGYTF. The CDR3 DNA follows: TGTGCCACCAAGGGGACGGCGGGACGGACTAACTATGGCTACACCTTC.

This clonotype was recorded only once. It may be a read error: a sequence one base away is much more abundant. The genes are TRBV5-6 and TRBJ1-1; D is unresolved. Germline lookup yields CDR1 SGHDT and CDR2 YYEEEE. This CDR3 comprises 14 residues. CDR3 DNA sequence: TGTGCCAGCAGAGGGAGGGTCATGAACACTGAAGCTCTCTTT. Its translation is CASRGRVMNTEALF.

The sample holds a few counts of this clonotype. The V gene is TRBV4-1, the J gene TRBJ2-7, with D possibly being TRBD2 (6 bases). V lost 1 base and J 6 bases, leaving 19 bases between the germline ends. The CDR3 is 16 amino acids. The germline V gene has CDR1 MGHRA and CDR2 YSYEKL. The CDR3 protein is CASSQGLRGSGGEQYF. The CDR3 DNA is TGCGCCAGCAGCCAAGGTCTTCGAGGGTCCGGGGGCGAGCAGTACTTC.

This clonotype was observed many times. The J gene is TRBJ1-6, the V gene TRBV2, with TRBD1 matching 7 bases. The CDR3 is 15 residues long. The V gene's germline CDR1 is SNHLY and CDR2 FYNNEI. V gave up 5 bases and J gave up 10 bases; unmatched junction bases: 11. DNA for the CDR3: TGTGCCAGCAGTAGTACAGGGGCGGAACGCTCACCCCTCCACTTT. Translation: CASSSTGAERSPLHF.

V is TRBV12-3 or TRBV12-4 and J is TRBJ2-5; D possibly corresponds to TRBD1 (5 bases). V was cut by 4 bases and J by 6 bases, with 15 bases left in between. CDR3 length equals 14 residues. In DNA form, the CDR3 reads TGTGCCAGCAGTTCGCTAACAGGAGTGAAGACCCAGTACTTC. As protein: CASSSLTGVKTQYF.

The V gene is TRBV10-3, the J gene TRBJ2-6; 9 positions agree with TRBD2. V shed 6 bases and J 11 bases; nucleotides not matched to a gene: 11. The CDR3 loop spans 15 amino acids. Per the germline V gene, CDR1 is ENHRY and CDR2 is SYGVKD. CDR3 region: CAISDQRTSAYVLTF. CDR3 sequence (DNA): TGTGCCATCAGCGACCAACGGACTAGCGCCTACGTCCTGACTTTC.

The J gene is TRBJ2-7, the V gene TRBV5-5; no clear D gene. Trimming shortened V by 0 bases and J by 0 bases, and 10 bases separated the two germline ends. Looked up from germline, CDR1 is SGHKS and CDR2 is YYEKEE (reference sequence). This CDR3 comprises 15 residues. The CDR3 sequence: CASSLERLASYEQYF. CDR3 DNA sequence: TGTGCCAGCAGCTTGGAACGGCTTGCCTCCTACGAGCAGTACTTC. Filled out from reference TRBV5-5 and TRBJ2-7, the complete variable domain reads DAGVTQSPTHLIKTRGQQVTLRCSPISGHKSVSWYQQVLGQGPQFIFQYYEKEERGRGNFPDRFSARQFPNYSSELNVNALLLGDSALYLCASSLERLASYEQYFGPGTRLTVT.

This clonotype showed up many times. The CDR3 region has the DNA TGTGCCAGCAGTGACCGGGACATTTACACCGGGGAGCTGTTTTTT. Amino acid sequence: CASSDRDIYTGELFF. This chain links TRBV25-1 with TRBJ2-2; tentative D call: TRBD1 (6 bases). The V end lost 3 bases, the J end lost 3 bases, and 11 bases lay between the germline ends. The germline V gene encodes CDR1 MGHDK and CDR2 SYGVNS. The CDR3 extends over 15 amino acids.

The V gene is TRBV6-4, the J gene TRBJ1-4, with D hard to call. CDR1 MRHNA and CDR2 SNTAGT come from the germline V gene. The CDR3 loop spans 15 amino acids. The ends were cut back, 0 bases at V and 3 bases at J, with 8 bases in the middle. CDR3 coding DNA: TGTGCCAGCAGTGACTCCGGCAGTCCTAATGAAAAACTGTTTTTT. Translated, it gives CASSDSGSPNEKLFF.

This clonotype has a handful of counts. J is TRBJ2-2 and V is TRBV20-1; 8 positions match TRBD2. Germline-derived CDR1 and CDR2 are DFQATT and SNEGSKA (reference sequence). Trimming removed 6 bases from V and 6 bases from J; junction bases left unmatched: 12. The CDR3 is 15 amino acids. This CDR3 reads CSALRTGTRAGELFF. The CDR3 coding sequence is TGCAGTGCCCTACGAACCGGGACTAGGGCCGGGGAGCTGTTTTTT.

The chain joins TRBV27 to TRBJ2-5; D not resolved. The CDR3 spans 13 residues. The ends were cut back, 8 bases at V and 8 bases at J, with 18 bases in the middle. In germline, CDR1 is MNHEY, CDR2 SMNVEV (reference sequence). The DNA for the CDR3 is TGTGCCAGCCCTTCGGCCGGTGCGGACACCCAGTACTTC. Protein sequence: CASPSAGADTQYF.

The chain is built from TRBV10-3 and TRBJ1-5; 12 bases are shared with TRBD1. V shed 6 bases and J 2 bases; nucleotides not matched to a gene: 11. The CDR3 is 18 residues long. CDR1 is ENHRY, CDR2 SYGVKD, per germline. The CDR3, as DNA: TGTGCCATCAGAGCTGGGACAGGGGGCAGGCAGGGCAATCAGCCCCAGCATTTT. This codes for CAIRAGTGGRQGNQPQHF.

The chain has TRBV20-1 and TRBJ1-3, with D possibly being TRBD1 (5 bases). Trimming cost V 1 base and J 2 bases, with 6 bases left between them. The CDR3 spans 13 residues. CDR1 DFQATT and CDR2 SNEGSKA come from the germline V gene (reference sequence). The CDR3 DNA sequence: TGCAGTGCTAGAGCGGGACCTGGAAACACCATATATTTT. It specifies CSARAGPGNTIYF.

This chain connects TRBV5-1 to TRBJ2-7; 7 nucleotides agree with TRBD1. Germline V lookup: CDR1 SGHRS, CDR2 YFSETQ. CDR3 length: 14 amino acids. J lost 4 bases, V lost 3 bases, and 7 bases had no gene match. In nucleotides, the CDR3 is TGCGCCAGCAGCTCAACTAAACAGGGGTACGAGCAGTACTTC. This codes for CASSSTKQGYEQYF.

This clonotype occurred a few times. The CDR3 DNA sequence: TGTGCCAGCAGTTCGACAGGCGTGGACAATCAGCCCCAGCATTTT. It yields the protein CASSSTGVDNQPQHF. The V gene is TRBV12-3 or TRBV12-4, the J gene TRBJ1-5; TRBD1 is a possible D gene (6 bases). Trimming pared 4 bases from V and 3 bases from J, leaving 13 bases between. CDR3 length: 15 amino acids.

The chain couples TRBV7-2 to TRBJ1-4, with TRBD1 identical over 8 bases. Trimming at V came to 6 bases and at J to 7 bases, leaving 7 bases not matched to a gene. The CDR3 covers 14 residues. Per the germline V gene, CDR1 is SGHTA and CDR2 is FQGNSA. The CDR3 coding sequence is TGTGCCAGCAGTCAGGACAGGGTCCCTGAAAAACTGTTTTTT. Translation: CASSQDRVPEKLFF. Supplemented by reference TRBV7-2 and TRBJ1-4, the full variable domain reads GAGVSQSPSNKVTEKGKDVELRCDPISGHTALYWYRQSLGQGLEFLIYFQGNSAPDKSGLPSDRFSAERTGGSVSTLTIQRTQQEDSAVYLCASSQDRVPEKLFFGSGTQLSVL.

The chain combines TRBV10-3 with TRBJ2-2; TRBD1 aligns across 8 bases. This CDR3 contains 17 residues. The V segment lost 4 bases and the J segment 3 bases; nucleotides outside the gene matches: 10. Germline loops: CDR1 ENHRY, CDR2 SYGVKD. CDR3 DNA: TGTGCCATCAGTGCCGTACTAGGACAGGGCGACACCGGGGAGCTGTTTTTT. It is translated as CAISAVLGQGDTGELFF.

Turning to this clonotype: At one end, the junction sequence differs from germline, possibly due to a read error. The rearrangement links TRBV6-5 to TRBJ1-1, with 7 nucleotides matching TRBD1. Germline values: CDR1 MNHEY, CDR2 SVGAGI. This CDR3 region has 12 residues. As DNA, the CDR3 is TGTGCCATCAGTTACAGGGGCGGAGAAGCTTTCTTT. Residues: CAISYRGGEAFF.

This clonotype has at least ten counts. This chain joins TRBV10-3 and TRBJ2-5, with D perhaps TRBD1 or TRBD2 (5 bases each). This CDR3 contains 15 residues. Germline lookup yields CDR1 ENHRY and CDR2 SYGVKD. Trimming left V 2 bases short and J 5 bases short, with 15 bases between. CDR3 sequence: CAISEDGGFGETQYF. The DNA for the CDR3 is TGTGCCATCAGTGAGGATGGGGGATTTGGCGAGACCCAGTACTTC.

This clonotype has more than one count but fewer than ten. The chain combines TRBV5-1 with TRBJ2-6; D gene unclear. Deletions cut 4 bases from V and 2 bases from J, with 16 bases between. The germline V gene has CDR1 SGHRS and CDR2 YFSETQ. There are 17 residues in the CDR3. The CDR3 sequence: CASSGKGPNTGANVLTF. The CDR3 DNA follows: TGCGCCAGCAGCGGGAAAGGGCCGAATACTGGGGCCAACGTCCTGACTTTC. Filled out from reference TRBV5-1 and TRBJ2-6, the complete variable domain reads KAGVTQTPRYLIKTRGQQVTLSCSPISGHRSVSWYQQTPGQGLQFLFEYFSETQRNKGNFPGRFSGRQFSNSRSEMNVSTLELGDSALYLCASSGKGPNTGANVLTFGAGSRLTVL.

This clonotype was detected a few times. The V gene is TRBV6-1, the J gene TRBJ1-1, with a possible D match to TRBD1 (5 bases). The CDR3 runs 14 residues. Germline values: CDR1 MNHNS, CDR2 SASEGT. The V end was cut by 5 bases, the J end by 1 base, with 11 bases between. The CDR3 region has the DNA TGTGCCAGCAGTTACCAGGGAACGAACACTGAAGCTTTCTTT. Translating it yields CASSYQGTNTEAFF.

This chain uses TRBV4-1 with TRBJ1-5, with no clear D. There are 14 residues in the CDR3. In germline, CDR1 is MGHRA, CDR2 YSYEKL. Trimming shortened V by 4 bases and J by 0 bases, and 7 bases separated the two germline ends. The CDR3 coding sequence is TGCGCCAGCAGCCCCCCCATTAGCAATCAGCCCCAGCATTTT. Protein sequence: CASSPPISNQPQHF.

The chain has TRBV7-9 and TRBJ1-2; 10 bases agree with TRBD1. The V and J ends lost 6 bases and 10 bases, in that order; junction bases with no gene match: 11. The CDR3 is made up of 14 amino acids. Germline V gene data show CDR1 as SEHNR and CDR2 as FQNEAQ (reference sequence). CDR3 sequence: CASRQGQGDGDYTF. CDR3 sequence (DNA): TGTGCCAGCAGACAAGGACAGGGGGATGGTGACTACACCTTC.

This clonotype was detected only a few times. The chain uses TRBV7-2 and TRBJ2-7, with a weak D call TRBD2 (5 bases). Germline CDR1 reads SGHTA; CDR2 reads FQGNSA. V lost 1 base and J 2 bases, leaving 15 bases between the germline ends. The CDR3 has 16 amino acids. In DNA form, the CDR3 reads TGTGCCAGCAGCTTAGGGACTTGGCGGCTCCCCTACGAGCAGTACTTC. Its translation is CASSLGTWRLPYEQYF.

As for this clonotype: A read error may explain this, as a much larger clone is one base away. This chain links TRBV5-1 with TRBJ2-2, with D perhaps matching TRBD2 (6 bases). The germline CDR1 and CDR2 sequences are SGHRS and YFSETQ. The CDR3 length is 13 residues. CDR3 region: CASVADNTGGLFF. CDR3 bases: TGCGCCAGCGTGGCGGACAACACCGGGGGGCTGTTTTTT.

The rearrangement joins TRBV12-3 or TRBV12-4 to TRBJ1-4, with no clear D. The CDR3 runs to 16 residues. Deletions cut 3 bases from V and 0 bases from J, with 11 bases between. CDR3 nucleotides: TGTGCCAGCAGTTTGGGAAACGGAGCAACTAATGAAAAACTGTTTTTT. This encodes CASSLGNGATNEKLFF.

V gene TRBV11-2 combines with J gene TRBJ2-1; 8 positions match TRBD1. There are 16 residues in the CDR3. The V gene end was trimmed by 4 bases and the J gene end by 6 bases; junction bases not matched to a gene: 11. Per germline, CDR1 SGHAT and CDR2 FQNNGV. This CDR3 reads CASSSLRGPGRNEQFF. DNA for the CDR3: TGTGCCAGCAGCTCTCTCAGGGGGCCTGGGCGCAATGAGCAGTTCTTC.

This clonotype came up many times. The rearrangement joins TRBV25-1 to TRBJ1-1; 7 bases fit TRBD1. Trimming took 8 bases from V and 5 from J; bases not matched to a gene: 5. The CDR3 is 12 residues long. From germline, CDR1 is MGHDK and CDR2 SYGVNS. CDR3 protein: CASVTGETEAFF. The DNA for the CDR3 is TGTGCCAGCGTAACAGGGGAGACTGAAGCTTTCTTT.

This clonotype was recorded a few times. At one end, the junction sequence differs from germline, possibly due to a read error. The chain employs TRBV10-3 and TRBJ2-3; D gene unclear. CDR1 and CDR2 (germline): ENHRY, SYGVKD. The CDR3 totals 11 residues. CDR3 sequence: CASSYPDTQYF. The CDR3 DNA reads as TGTGCCAGCAGTTACCCCGATACGCAGTATTTT.

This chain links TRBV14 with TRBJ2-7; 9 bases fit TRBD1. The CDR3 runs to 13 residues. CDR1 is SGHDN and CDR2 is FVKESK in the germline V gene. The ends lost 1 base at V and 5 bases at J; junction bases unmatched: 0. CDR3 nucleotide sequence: TGTGCCAGCAGCCAAGGGACAGGGGACGAGCAGTACTTC. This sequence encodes CASSQGTGDEQYF.